This TCR beta chain was identified in a study of blood T cell repertoires in COVID-19 (dated by TCRdb to 2018 to 2021). Broadly, across the study: Samples from collaborators originated in the United States, Italy and Spain and spanned both the acute and convalescent phases of COVID-19. The prospective study material was composed of cDNA or gDNA derived from T cells, B-cell-depleted T cells, or PBMCs. Subjects who had been exposed to COVID-19, were actively infected with it, or had recovered from it provided the deeply sampled blood TCRbeta repertoires that made up the dataset. The repertoires were released in a freely available public database meant as a resource for research on the immune response to SARS-CoV-2. The samples were drawn from the first 160 participants of the ongoing ImmuneRACE study and from over a thousand subjects provided by 6 global collaborators. Sample metadata almost always included a de-identified subject ID, COVID-19 status, age in years and sex. Where available, HLA class I and class II types were obtained from metadata supplied by the sample provider rather than from assay-based typing.

This clone was found once. The target of this receptor is not known. Qualities for individual bases were not recorded, and no much larger clone is one base off. TCRbeta CDR3 regions were amplified from genomic DNA using the immunoSEQ Assay, a bias-controlled multiplex PCR. The published analysis was carried out like this. The number of nucleated cells in each sample was estimated from the amplification of reference gene primers within the assay. To quantify the absolute abundance of each unique TCRbeta CDR3 rearrangement, sequence reads were collapsed and filtered. For each sample, productive Simpson clonality was calculated as the square root of Simpson's diversity index over productive rearrangements. TCRdb provides this immuneACCESS table in a form limited to in-frame rearrangements. Some clones are lacking; in checked studies, under half of them reflect an unresolved V gene, and why the rest are absent is not known. V and J calls plus clone size are reproduced from that table; the DNA served to infer D and trimming. Counted in this sample were over 60,000 clones; about 92% of them appeared once. The ten largest clones represent roughly 1.3% of the sample.

Overall results and qualifications from the work: The amount of clinical and demographic metadata varied by source and participant and was provided uncurated.

Each collaborating institution followed its own protocols to collect whole blood in K2EDTA tubes. For TCRbeta analysis, collaborators shipped samples as frozen whole blood, isolated PBMCs, or DNA extracted from either of those sample types. CDR1 GTSNPN and CDR2 SVGIG were looked up in the germline V gene (reference sequence). Measured from the cysteine to the phenylalanine, the CDR3 is 11 residues long. CDR3 DNA only is kept here, 33 bases in frame from base 1. The TCR sequence derives from a man aged 60 to 69 with acute or convalescent COVID-19. In this chain, TRBV30 is recombined with TRBJ2-7; TRBD1 lines up with 7 middle nucleotides. The sequenced sample consisted of peripheral blood. This receptor carries the CDR3 CAVTGSYEQYF. At the DNA level, the sequence is TGTGCTGTGACAGGGTCCTACGAGCAGTACTTC.